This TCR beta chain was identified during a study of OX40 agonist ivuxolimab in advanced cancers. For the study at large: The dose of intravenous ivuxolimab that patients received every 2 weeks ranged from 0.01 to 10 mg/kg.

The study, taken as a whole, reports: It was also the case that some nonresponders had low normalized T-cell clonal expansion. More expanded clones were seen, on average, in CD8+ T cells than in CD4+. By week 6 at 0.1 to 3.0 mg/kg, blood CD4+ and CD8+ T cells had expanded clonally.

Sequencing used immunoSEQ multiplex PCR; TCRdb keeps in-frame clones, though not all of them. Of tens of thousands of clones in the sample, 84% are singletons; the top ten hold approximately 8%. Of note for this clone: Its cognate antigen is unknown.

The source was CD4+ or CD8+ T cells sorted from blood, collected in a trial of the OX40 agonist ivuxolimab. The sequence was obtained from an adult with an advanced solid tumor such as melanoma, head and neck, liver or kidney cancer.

This chain's CDR3 is CAIGVKETQYF. The DNA of the CDR3 is TGTGCCATAGGGGTCAAAGAGACCCAGTACTTC. This chain connects TRBV6-6 to TRBJ2-5; D is possibly TRBD1 (5 bases). The germline gives CDR1 MNHNY, CDR2 SVGAGI (reference sequence). V was pared by 10 bases and J by 3 bases, with 9 bases between. CDR3 length: 11 amino acids.